The 31 T cell receptor beta chains below come from one sample, sequenced in a study of Ad26.COV2.S vaccination and SARS-CoV-2 variants. Produced via immunoSEQ multiplex PCR; TCRdb's table is partial and in-frame only. The sample lists 350,000 to 450,000 clones, approximately 92% occurring once. As to treatment: about 20 received Ad26.COV2.S at low or high dose, single or two shots; about five received placebo; per-sample allocation not given. The samples date from day 63 after the first vaccine or placebo injection. Sequenced material: peripheral blood, taken in a trial of Ad26.COV2.S vaccine versus placebo. The receptors shown here come from a person aged 18-60 years who received the Ad26.COV2.S COVID-19 vaccine or a placebo.

V and J are TRBV5-1 and TRBJ2-7; a weak D match, TRBD2 (5 bases). Germline loops: CDR1 SGHRS, CDR2 YFSETQ. With 4 bases removed from V and 0 bases from J, the gap between germline ends came to 17 bases. The CDR3 covers 16 residues. The CDR3 sequence is CASSLIWAGSSYEQYF. Here the CDR3 DNA reads TGCGCCAGCAGCCTCATCTGGGCTGGGAGCTCCTACGAGCAGTACTTC. The full variable domain, with the rest looked up from reference TRBV5-1 and TRBJ2-7, is KAGVTQTPRYLIKTRGQQVTLSCSPISGHRSVSWYQQTPGQGLQFLFEYFSETQRNKGNFPGRFSGRQFSNSRSEMNVSTLELGDSALYLCASSLIWAGSSYEQYFGPGTRLTVT.

The chain joins TRBV2 to TRBJ2-6; D gene uncertain. The CDR3 sequence is 16 residues long. The germline V gene has CDR1 SNHLY and CDR2 FYNNEI. With 7 bases removed from V and 0 bases from J, the gap between germline ends came to 13 bases. The CDR3 protein is CASTEGRSSGANVLTF. In DNA form, the CDR3 reads TGTGCCAGCACCGAAGGACGGAGCTCTGGGGCCAACGTCCTGACTTTC. Variable domain in full (rest from reference TRBV2 and TRBJ2-6): EPEVTQTPSHQVTQMGQEVILRCVPISNHLYFYWYRQILGQKVEFLVSFYNNEISEKSEIFDDQFSVERPDGSNFTLKIRSTKLEDSAMYFCASTEGRSSGANVLTFGAGSRLTVL.

This clone has a single count. The chain couples TRBV19 to TRBJ1-2; D gene uncertain. V was pared by 0 bases and J by 7 bases, with 9 bases between. The CDR3 sequence is 13 residues long. Germline-derived CDR1 and CDR2 are LNHDA and SQIVND (reference sequence). Here the CDR3 reads CASSIDLWSGYTF. CDR3 bases: TGTGCCAGTAGTATAGATCTCTGGAGTGGCTACACCTTC.

This clone has just one count. The gene calls are TRBV28 and TRBJ1-1; D is possibly TRBD1 (6 bases). CDR3 size: 14 residues. V lost 6 bases and J lost 0, with 11 bases in between. CDR1 is MDHEN and CDR2 is SYDVKM in the germline V gene. The CDR3 region is CASRGGQVNTEAFF. The DNA of the CDR3 is TGTGCCAGCAGGGGGGGACAAGTGAACACTGAAGCTTTCTTT.

This chain uses TRBV18 with TRBJ2-3; 8 nucleotides agree with TRBD2. J lost 2 bases, V lost 1 base, and 5 bases had no gene match. This CDR3 has 16 amino acids. CDR1 is KGHSH, CDR2 LQKENI, per germline. The CDR3 sequence is CASSPRRGGFTDTQYF. CDR3 nucleotide sequence: TGTGCCAGCTCACCACGGCGCGGGGGGTTCACAGATACGCAGTATTTT.

The rearrangement uses TRBV13 and TRBJ2-3; TRBD1 or TRBD2 may be the D gene (6 bases each). Germline-derived CDR1 and CDR2 are PRHDT and FYEKMQ (reference sequence). The V end was cut by 1 base, the J end by 10 bases, with 18 bases between. The CDR3 covers 15 residues. The chain's CDR3 is CASSLEGGPKGSQYF. The DNA of the CDR3 is TGTGCCAGCAGCTTAGAGGGGGGCCCTAAAGGATCGCAGTATTTT.

The rearrangement links TRBV5-5 to TRBJ1-2; D not certain. This CDR3 has 16 amino acids. Germline values: CDR1 SGHKS, CDR2 YYEKEE (reference sequence). Trimming removed 5 bases at V and 0 bases at J, with 17 bases between. In DNA form, the CDR3 reads TGTGCCAGCAGATCGCGCGGGAGTGATTCTAACTATGGCTACACCTTC. Translating it yields CASRSRGSDSNYGYTF.

The rearrangement links TRBV2 to TRBJ1-5; D possibly corresponds to TRBD1 (6 bases). Trimming shortened V by 2 bases and J by 4 bases, and 9 bases separated the two germline ends. The CDR3 has 14 amino acids. Germline V gene data show CDR1 as SNHLY and CDR2 as FYNNEI. DNA for the CDR3: TGTGCCAGCAGTGAATGGACAGCTAATCAGCCCCAGCATTTT. It translates to CASSEWTANQPQHF.

The J gene is TRBJ1-4, the V gene TRBV4-1; D possibly corresponds to TRBD1 (6 bases). CDR1 MGHRA and CDR2 YSYEKL come from the germline V gene. Trimming shortened V by 1 base and J by 3 bases, and 18 bases separated the two germline ends. The CDR3 totals 18 residues. CDR3 nucleotides: TGCGCCAGCAGCCAAGGAGTGTTGGGGGGCCTTGCTAATGAAAAACTGTTTTTT. Amino acid sequence: CASSQGVLGGLANEKLFF.

The gene calls are TRBV6-5 and TRBJ2-7; D is possibly TRBD2 (6 bases). The CDR3 has 16 amino acids. Germline CDR1 and CDR2: MNHEY and SVGAGI. The germline V and J ends were trimmed by 0 bases and 7 bases, with 19 bases remaining between them. CDR3 sequence reads: CASSYSSGTVRGEQYF. In DNA form, the CDR3 reads TGTGCCAGCAGTTACTCGTCGGGGACCGTCCGGGGGGAGCAGTACTTC.

This chain links TRBV11-3 with TRBJ2-5; D gene ambiguous. This CDR3 spans 13 amino acids. Germline V lookup: CDR1 SGHNT, CDR2 YENEEA. The V end lost 5 bases, the J end lost 2 bases, and 9 bases lay between the germline ends. In DNA, the CDR3 is TGTGCCAGCAGCCGAACACAGCAAGAGACCCAGTACTTC. As protein: CASSRTQQETQYF.

V gene TRBV6-2 or TRBV6-3 combines with J gene TRBJ2-1, with 8 nucleotides matching TRBD2. CDR3 length: 16 residues. Germline loops: CDR1 MNHEY, CDR2 SVGEGT. With 0 bases clipped from V and 4 bases from J, the junction kept 5 bases outside the gene matches. The CDR3 sequence: CASSYSMRGVYNEQFF. The CDR3 nucleotides are TGTGCCAGCAGTTACTCGATGCGGGGGGTATACAATGAGCAGTTCTTC.

This chain uses TRBV29-1 with TRBJ2-5; D possibly corresponds to TRBD2 (5 bases). Trimming took 3 bases from V and 3 from J, leaving 11 bases between them. The CDR3 covers 13 residues. Looked up from germline, CDR1 is SQVTM and CDR2 is ANQGSEA. CDR3 DNA sequence: TGCAGCGTTGAGGAGAACGGGAAAGAGACCCAGTACTTC. It codes for CSVEENGKETQYF.

The CDR3 DNA follows: TGTGCCAGCAGCTTGTTTAGCGGGGGGGCGGAGCAGTACTTC. Translated: CASSLFSGGAEQYF. The rearrangement links TRBV5-6 to TRBJ2-7; TRBD2 agrees at 11 bases. Unmatched junction bases numbered 4, after V lost 1 base and J lost 7 bases. Germline V gene data show CDR1 as SGHDT and CDR2 as YYEEEE. CDR3 length equals 14 residues.

The chain uses TRBV19 and TRBJ1-4; D possibly corresponds to TRBD1 (5 bases). This CDR3 contains 14 residues. V dropped 11 bases and J dropped 1 base, with 14 bases sitting between them. Germline V lookup: CDR1 LNHDA, CDR2 SQIVND (reference sequence). CDR3: CASKRGRTNEKLFF. CDR3 bases: TGTGCCTCGAAGCGGGGACGAACTAATGAAAAACTGTTTTTT.

This clone turned up a few times. The rearrangement uses TRBV28 and TRBJ1-4; 7 bases align to TRBD1. Looked up from germline, CDR1 is MDHEN and CDR2 is SYDVKM. The CDR3 spans 18 residues. The V and J ends lost 0 bases and 0 bases, in that order; junction bases with no gene match: 7. The CDR3 protein is CASSLWGAGGSTNEKLFF. For the CDR3, the DNA is TGTGCCAGCAGTTTATGGGGGGCAGGGGGATCAACTAATGAAAAACTGTTTTTT. The entire variable domain, with the rest obtained from reference TRBV28 and TRBJ1-4, is as follows: DVKVTQSSRYLVKRTGEKVFLECVQDMDHENMFWYRQDPGLGLRLIYFSYDVKMKEKGDIPEGYSVSREKKERFSLILESASTNQTSMYLCASSLWGAGGSTNEKLFFGSGTQLSVL.

The chain has TRBV7-9 and TRBJ1-1; the D is unclear. Germline CDR1 reads SEHNR; CDR2 reads FQNEAQ (reference sequence). This CDR3 contains 15 residues. The ends were cut back, 5 bases at V and 4 bases at J, with 17 bases in the middle. The CDR3 DNA reads as TGTGCCAGCAGCGCCGGGAGGTTCCGTCCCACTGAAGCTTTCTTT. This codes for CASSAGRFRPTEAFF.

This clone appeared a few times. This chain uses TRBV6-2 or TRBV6-3 with TRBJ1-5, with 9 bases fitting TRBD1. CDR3 length: 18 residues. Germline-derived CDR1 and CDR2 are MNHEY and SVGEGT. V shed 1 base, J shed 1 base, and the junction held 8 bases outside the gene matches. The CDR3: CASSYLRTGVLSNQPQHF. CDR3 nucleotide sequence: TGTGCCAGCAGTTACTTAAGGACAGGGGTGTTAAGCAATCAGCCCCAGCATTTT.

This clone is a singleton in its sample. The chain has TRBV14 and TRBJ1-4; 10 bases line up with TRBD1. The CDR3 totals 15 residues. Germline-derived CDR1 and CDR2 are SGHDN and FVKESK. Trimming took 3 bases from V and 8 from J; bases not matched to a gene: 6. CDR3 residues: CASSHWDRGGEKLFF. CDR3 sequence (DNA): TGTGCCAGCAGCCATTGGGACAGGGGTGGCGAAAAACTGTTTTTT.

This clone showed up just once. V gene TRBV9 combines with J gene TRBJ2-2; TRBD2 might be the D (7 bases). The germline V gene has CDR1 SGDLS and CDR2 YYNGEE. The CDR3 is 15 amino acids. Trimming removed 6 bases at V and 4 bases at J, with 16 bases between. CDR3 residues: CASTGGLAITGELFF. The CDR3 DNA reads TGTGCCAGCACCGGGGGGCTAGCAATCACCGGGGAGCTGTTTTTT.

The V gene is TRBV6-5, the J gene TRBJ2-2, with TRBD1 matching 8 bases. Trimming took 1 base from V and 3 from J; bases not matched to a gene: 4. Germline CDR1 reads MNHEY; CDR2 reads SVGAGI. The CDR3 runs 16 residues. The CDR3 region is CASSYYWDRYTGELFF. CDR3 in DNA: TGTGCCAGCAGTTACTACTGGGACAGGTACACCGGGGAGCTGTTTTTT.

Comments on this clone: Other DNA sequences in the same sample also yield this CDR3. The genes are TRBV19 and TRBJ2-1, with D possibly called TRBD1 or TRBD2 (7 bases each). The V gene lost 3 bases and the J gene lost 4 bases, with 13 bases spanning the gap. The CDR3 extends over 15 amino acids. Germline V gene data show CDR1 as LNHDA and CDR2 as SQIVND (reference sequence). The CDR3 reads CASSISGGAYNEQFF. The DNA for the CDR3 is TGTGCCAGTAGTATCTCAGGGGGGGCGTACAATGAGCAGTTCTTC. Full variable domain (missing parts from reference TRBV19 and TRBJ2-1): DGGITQSPKYLFRKEGQNVTLSCEQNLNHDAMYWYRQDPGQGLRLIYYSQIVNDFQKGDIAEGYSVSREKKESFPLTVTSAQKNPTAFYLCASSISGGAYNEQFFGPGTRLTVL.

The chain couples TRBV27 to TRBJ2-7; 7 nucleotides match TRBD1. This CDR3 spans 14 amino acids. CDR1 and CDR2 (germline): MNHEY, SMNVEV (reference sequence). V trimming: 5 bases; J trimming: 3 bases; junction bases outside the gene matches: 7. In DNA, the CDR3 is TGTGCCAGCAGTGTCCGGGACAGTAGCTACGAGCAGTACTTC. Translation: CASSVRDSSYEQYF.

This clone was observed once. The J gene is TRBJ2-3, the V gene TRBV4-3; maybe TRBD1 (6 bases). This CDR3 has 15 amino acids. V lost 1 base to trimming and J lost 3 bases, with 11 bases between them. Germline V lookup: CDR1 LGHNA, CDR2 YSLEER. The CDR3 here is CASSQGRGWTDTQYF. CDR3 sequence (DNA): TGCGCCAGCAGCCAAGGCAGGGGTTGGACAGATACGCAGTATTTT.

This chain links TRBV5-1 with TRBJ1-1; D remains unclear. The length of the CDR3 is 16 residues. V lost 1 base and J lost 1, with 14 bases in between. The germline V gene has CDR1 SGHRS and CDR2 YFSETQ. The CDR3 protein is CASSLYYAEGNTEAFF. The CDR3 nucleotides read TGCGCCAGCAGCTTGTATTACGCCGAGGGGAACACTGAAGCTTTCTTT.

This chain uses TRBV29-1 with TRBJ1-4, with D maybe TRBD1 (6 bases). From germline, CDR1 is SQVTM and CDR2 ANQGSEA. The CDR3 has 13 residues. The V end lost 6 bases, the J end lost 3 bases, and 11 bases lay between the germline ends. The CDR3 nucleotides read TGCAGCGTAGCGGACAGTTCTAATGAAAAACTGTTTTTT. Translated, it gives CSVADSSNEKLFF.

The table lists this clone with a few counts. The V call is TRBV24-1, the J call TRBJ2-7, with TRBD1 matching over 9 bases. Germline CDR1 and CDR2: KGHDR and SFDVKD. The CDR3 consists of 14 residues. V trimming: 6 bases; J trimming: 6 bases; junction bases outside the gene matches: 8. The CDR3 region is CATSIDRGALEQYF. The CDR3 region has the DNA TGTGCCACCAGTATAGACAGGGGGGCCCTCGAGCAGTACTTC.

The V call is TRBV27, the J call TRBJ1-2, with D tentatively TRBD1 (6 bases). The CDR3 is 17 amino acids. The germline V and J ends were trimmed by 3 bases and 0 bases, with 17 bases remaining between them. CDR1 is MNHEY, CDR2 SMNVEV, per germline (reference sequence). CDR3 sequence (DNA): TGTGCCAGCAGTTTCTCCGGGACACCAAATCCTAACTATGGCTACACCTTC. Its translation: CASSFSGTPNPNYGYTF.

V usage is TRBV4-3 and J usage is TRBJ1-2, with TRBD1 matching 7 bases. After removal of 3 bases from V and 0 bases from J, the junction contained 13 bases not matched to a gene. Germline V lookup: CDR1 LGHNA, CDR2 YSLEER. The CDR3 is 18 residues long. The CDR3: CASSHSPTGLLANYGYTF. The CDR3 DNA sequence: TGCGCCAGCAGCCATTCACCGACAGGGCTGCTAGCTAACTATGGCTACACCTTC.

The gene calls are TRBV7-2 and TRBJ2-5, with 10 bases lining up with TRBD2. The length of the CDR3 is 14 residues. Germline assignment: CDR1 SGHTA and CDR2 FQGNSA. The V and J ends lost 11 bases and 5 bases, in that order; junction bases with no gene match: 11. The CDR3 sequence is CAATLAGVRETQYF. CDR3 in DNA: TGTGCCGCTACCCTAGCGGGGGTAAGGGAGACCCAGTACTTC.

This sequence joins TRBV2 and TRBJ1-2, with TRBD1 matching 10 bases. The CDR3 loop spans 15 amino acids. Germline V gene lookup returns CDR1 SNHLY and CDR2 FYNNEI. The V and J ends lost 7 bases and 5 bases, in that order; junction bases with no gene match: 10. In DNA, the CDR3 is TGTGCCAGCACCGTAAGGAGGGACAGGGGATATGGCTACACCTTC. It encodes CASTVRRDRGYGYTF.